This T cell receptor (beta chain) was captured in a study of cytomegalovirus exposure and HLA in healthy donors. Vbeta (60) and Jbeta (13) primers were used in the PCR. Produced via immunoSEQ multiplex PCR; TCRdb's table is partial and in-frame only. The sample comprises approximately 190,000 clones, around 87% of which are singletons, and around 1.2% rests with the top ten. The germline CDR1 and CDR2 sequences are LNHDA and SQIVND (reference sequence). CDR3 length: 15 amino acids. V dropped 1 base and J dropped 3 bases, with 12 bases sitting between them. Sequenced: PBMCs. The genes are TRBV19 and TRBJ1-2; TRBD1 might be the D (5 bases). This TCR was recovered from a man aged 25 to 45 in good health and CMV-seronegative. The CDR3 region is CASSIATGPDYGYTF. In nucleotides, the CDR3 is TGTGCCAGTAGTATAGCTACAGGCCCAGACTATGGCTACACCTTC.